The following is a T cell receptor (beta chain) sequence with its context. This clone was counted between two and nine times. No cognate antigen has been identified for it. No base qualities exist here, and no much larger clone lies one base off it. Using the deep immunoSEQ assay, TCR CDR3 regions were amplified from genomic DNA by multiplex PCR. Extracted genomic DNA from each cell subset was distributed evenly across all wells of several immunoSEQ 96-well plates, and each plate was treated as a replicate. Each replicate PCR for unsorted PBMC received 300 to 350 ng genomic DNA, equal to approximately 29,000 T cell genomes. Unsorted PBMC genomic DNA was sequenced across ten immunoSEQ deep assay plates. Purified libraries were measured with a Qubit 3.0 fluorometer, size-checked on a Bioanalyzer 2100, and measured again with the KAPA Library Quantification kit. Every immunoSEQ 96-well plate was sequenced on a separate single-read 150-cycle Illumina NextSeq 550 flow cell. Per the authors' processing: Because only junctional sequences without quality scores were contained in the immunoSEQ output, filtering matching that applied to full-length reads could not be performed. Sequences were annotated with PyIR, a Python wrapper for IgBLAST v1.9, using IMGT germline references to assign V/J genes and CDR3. Any read was removed if the V/J assignment was weak (E-value above 1e-6), the CDR3 was missing, or the read contained stop codons, out-of-frame junctions, or ambiguous translated residues. V3J clonotypes were defined by identical inferred V gene, J gene, and CDR3 amino acid sequence. To compute the percentage overlap between repertoires, the number of shared unique clonotypes was divided by the size of the smaller repertoire. Richness of each repertoire was evaluated using RTK rarefaction, the Chao1 estimator, and Recon v2.1 estimates of unobserved clonotypes. Held by TCRdb, this immuneACCESS table contains in-frame sequences only and omits some clones. Under half of the omission traces to an unresolved V gene where checked; the cause of the rest is unknown. V, J and clone size derive from that table, while D and trimming were established from the DNA sequence. Counted in this sample were 450,000 to 550,000 clones; approximately 85% of them appeared once. The ten largest clonotypes hold approximately 12% of the sample.

Clipping removes 5 bases from V and 5 bases from J, with 2 as the unmatched junction base count. Via the germline V gene, CDR1 is SNHLY and CDR2 FYNNEI. The CDR3 holds 13 amino acids from the cysteine to the phenylalanine. Of all the DNA, just the CDR3 is kept, 39 bases in frame from base 1. This specimen comes from a study of shared clonotypes between healthy human individuals (dated by TCRdb to 2018 to 2021). Context from the whole study: Three men and a couple of women, aged 18 to 49 years, made up the cohort. The study deeply sequenced blood TCR repertoires of about five healthy adults to estimate repertoire size and the extent of clonotype sharing between individuals. To increase sequencing depth and limit assay-specific biases, different laboratories used diverse techniques to prepare libraries and sequence TCR repertoires. Leukapheresis yielded between about 0.94 and 10 billion PBMCs per donor.

The donors were healthy, HIV-negative adults who had no recently reported acute infections or vaccinations. All donors were Caucasian adults living in Nashville, Tennessee, USA. For unsorted samples, tens of millions of PBMCs were counted, and genomic DNA was extracted using the QIAamp DNA Blood Mini kit. Blood was obtained by leukapheresis, after which PBMCs were separated by Ficoll-Histopaque density gradient centrifugation and cryopreserved in liquid nitrogen vapor phase. Summary of the overall study and its limitations: Sampling was limited to blood, and TCR repertoires in tissue likely differ from TCR repertoires in blood. Pairwise subsampling indicated that sequencing depth was expected to affect the degree of clonotype sharing among donors. Because the study included only a small number of donors, the genetic and exposure-history diversity represented was limited.

The source is a middle-aged woman in good health. Some clones in this sample may be carry-over from other donors' samples. The sample was PBMCs. Recombination connected TRBV2 to TRBJ1-1; 10 central nucleotides agree with TRBD1. The encoded CDR3 is CASSPGQGTEAFF. The base sequence is TGTGCCAGCAGTCCGGGACAGGGGACTGAAGCTTTCTTT. Extended through the reference TRBV2 and TRBJ1-1 proteins, this CDR3 yields the full variable domain: EPEVTQTPSHQVTQMGQEVILRCVPISNHLYFYWYRQILGQKVEFLVSFYNNEISEKSEIFDDQFSVERPDGSNFTLKIRSTKLEDSAMYFCASSPGQGTEAFFGQGTRLTVV.